This record looks at one T cell receptor beta chain sequence and its context. Its target is not known. A second about 6 to 12 cycle PCR used barcoded and J-beta primers. Every sample returned 2.5 million or more CDR3-containing paired-end reads. MiXCR, applied by TCRdb to the 5' RACE reads, yields one record per CDR3 protein. The sample carries hundreds of thousands of distinct CDR3 sequences, about 62% recorded once. The V and J ends lost 3 bases and 9 bases, in that order; junction bases with no gene match: 8. The CDR3 is 13 residues long. Germline V lookup: CDR1 MDHEN, CDR2 SYDVKM. Caucasian individuals from Russia who were healthy and aged 6 to 90 acted as donors. The sample comes from a study of blood T cells in healthy people across ages. General study results and limits: The study found more naive CD4+ cells and higher diversity in long-lived than aged donors. Diversity figures based on one million T cells were deemed too low.

The chain is built from TRBV28 and TRBJ2-7, with TRBD2 matching 7 bases. What was sequenced was blood. The source is a man aged 25-40 years in good health. CDR3 loop: CASSFPAGVGQYF. CDR3 coding DNA: TGTGCCAGCAGTTTTCCCGCGGGAGTCGGGCAGTACTTC.